A single sample is the source of the 9 T cell receptor beta chains below, sequenced in a study of spatial heterogeneity in lung cancer (dated by TCRdb to between 2017 and 2020). The time point label of this sample denotes: sample taken at primary tumor resection. Library method: 5' RACE. The sequencer listed for this sample is NextSeq 500. The raw public data were reprocessed by TCRdb itself: fastp quality trimming at Q25, MiXCR clonotype calling, in-frame beta chains only. Identical CDR3 proteins give one entry, which carries the most common genes and DNA. For this sample there are roughly 79,000 distinct CDR3 sequences; around 7.8% appear just once. 6.8% of the sample is taken by the ten largest. This sample comprised PBMCs, obtained at surgery. The source is a male donor with early-stage non-small cell lung cancer.

This clonotype was seen repeatedly, ten times or more. The chain carries TRBV6-5 and TRBJ2-4; D tentatively reads TRBD1 or TRBD2 (6 bases each). Germline V lookup: CDR1 MNHEY, CDR2 SVGAGI. This CDR3 is built from 15 residues. V shed 4 bases and J shed 8 bases, with 18 bases lying between them. The DNA for the CDR3 is TGTGCCAGCAGTTCGTCACCGGGGGCGCTAGACATTCAGTACTTC. Translated: CASSSSPGALDIQYF.

The sample holds many counts of this clonotype. The V gene is TRBV25-1, the J gene TRBJ2-7, with 11 bases aligning to TRBD1. Trimming removed 11 bases from V and 5 bases from J; junction bases left unmatched: 5. CDR3 length: 12 residues. Looked up from germline, CDR1 is MGHDK and CDR2 is SYGVNS. The CDR3 nucleotides are TGTGCCCTCGGGACAGGGGGGGACGAGCAGTACTTC. This gives the protein CALGTGGDEQYF.

This clonotype was observed at least ten times. V gene TRBV9 combines with J gene TRBJ2-1; 7 bases agree with TRBD2. Trimming took 3 bases from V and 7 from J; bases not matched to a gene: 7. The CDR3 sequence is 14 residues long. Germline CDR1 is SGDLS and CDR2 is YYNGEE. In DNA form, the CDR3 reads TGTGCCAGCAGCGATGGCGGGAGTATGAATGAGCAGTTCTTC. Protein: CASSDGGSMNEQFF.

This chain connects TRBV5-6 to TRBJ2-7; D may correspond to TRBD1 or TRBD2 (5 bases each). The CDR3 sequence is 16 residues long. The germline CDR1 and CDR2 sequences are SGHDT and YYEEEE. V lost 5 bases to trimming and J lost 0 bases, with 18 bases between them. The CDR3 region is CASSLGDGGFSYEQYF. CDR3 bases: TGTGCCAGCAGTCTGGGGGACGGTGGATTCTCCTACGAGCAGTACTTC.

This clonotype has ten or more counts. V is TRBV5-1 and J is TRBJ1-3, with TRBD1 matching over 7 bases. J was trimmed by 1 base and V by 5 bases; bases with no gene match: 6. CDR3 size: 15 residues. The germline gives CDR1 SGHRS, CDR2 YFSETQ. In nucleotides, the CDR3 is TGCGCCAGCAGGGGGACAGTCGAATCTGGAAACACCATATATTTT. Translated: CASRGTVESGNTIYF.

The chain couples TRBV4-1 to TRBJ1-2, with 8 nucleotides matching TRBD1. Germline V CDR1 and CDR2: MGHRA, YSYEKL. Losses at the gene ends were 0 bases for V and 0 bases for J; bases not matched to a gene: 6. The length of the CDR3 is 17 residues. CDR3 in DNA: TGCGCCAGCAGCCAAGAACGGACAGGGCTCTCTAACTATGGCTACACCTTC. The encoded protein is CASSQERTGLSNYGYTF.

At least ten counts were recorded for this clonotype. The chain links TRBV10-3 to TRBJ1-1; 8 bases are shared with TRBD1. J lost 8 bases, V lost 4 bases, and 3 bases had no gene match. CDR3 length: 12 residues. CDR1 and CDR2 (germline): ENHRY, SYGVKD. This CDR3 is CAISAGDREAFF. In DNA form, the CDR3 reads TGTGCCATCAGTGCTGGGGACAGGGAAGCTTTCTTT.

The chain is built from TRBV20-1 and TRBJ1-1; D not certain. Germline V gene lookup returns CDR1 DFQATT and CDR2 SNEGSKA (reference sequence). The CDR3 totals 15 residues. V lost 1 base and J lost 11, with 23 bases in between. This chain's CDR3 is CSARGPVHPPFLAFF. CDR3 coding DNA: TGCAGTGCTAGAGGCCCTGTTCATCCCCCATTCCTTGCTTTCTTT.

This clonotype was seen a handful of times. The chain's CDR3 is CATARLLSYNEQFF. The DNA for the CDR3 is TGTGCCACCGCCCGTTTATTATCCTACAATGAGCAGTTCTTC. The chain couples TRBV7-2 to TRBJ2-1; D gene unclear. Looked up from germline, CDR1 is SGHTA and CDR2 is FQGNSA. The CDR3 has 14 residues. The germline V and J ends were trimmed by 10 bases and 1 base, with 14 bases remaining between them. Filled out from reference TRBV7-2 and TRBJ2-1, the complete variable domain reads GAGVSQSPSNKVTEKGKDVELRCDPISGHTALYWYRQSLGQGLEFLIYFQGNSAPDKSGLPSDRFSAERTGGSVSTLTIQRTQQEDSAVYLCATARLLSYNEQFFGPGTRLTVL.